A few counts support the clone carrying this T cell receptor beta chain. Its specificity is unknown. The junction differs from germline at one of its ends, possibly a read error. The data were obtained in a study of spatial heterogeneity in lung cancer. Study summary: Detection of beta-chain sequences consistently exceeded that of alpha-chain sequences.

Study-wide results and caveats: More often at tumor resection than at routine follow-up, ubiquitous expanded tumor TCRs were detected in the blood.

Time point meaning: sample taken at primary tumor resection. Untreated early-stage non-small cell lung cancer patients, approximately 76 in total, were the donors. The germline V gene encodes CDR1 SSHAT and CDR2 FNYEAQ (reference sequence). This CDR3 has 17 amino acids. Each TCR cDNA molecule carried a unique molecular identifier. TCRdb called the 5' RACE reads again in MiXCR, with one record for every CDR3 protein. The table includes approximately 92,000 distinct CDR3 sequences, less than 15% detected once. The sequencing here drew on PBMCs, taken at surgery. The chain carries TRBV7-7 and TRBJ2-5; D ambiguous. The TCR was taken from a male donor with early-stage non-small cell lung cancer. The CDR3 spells CASSPSIDAVQWETQYF. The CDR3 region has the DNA TGTGCTAGCAGCCCATCCATCGACGCCGTCCAATGGGAGACCCAGTACTTC.